These 21 T cell receptor beta chains came from one sample sequenced in a study of response to subunit inactivated influenza vaccine. TCRdb itself ran the RT-PCR reads through MiXCR, one entry per CDR3 protein. The sample carries roughly 700,000 distinct CDR3 sequences, roughly 14% recorded once. The sample in question was PBMCs from blood, obtained 14 days before vaccination. These TCRs come from a man aged 45-65 years who received an inactivated influenza vaccine.

The chain is built from TRBV7-6 and TRBJ2-3; D is unclear. The germline gives CDR1 SGHVS, CDR2 FNYEAQ. The CDR3 consists of 16 residues. V was cut by 2 bases and J by 0 bases, with 12 bases left in between. This chain's CDR3 is CASSLLAGQSTDTQYF. The CDR3 region has the DNA TGTGCCAGCAGCTTACTGGCAGGTCAAAGCACAGATACGCAGTATTTT.

As concerns this clonotype: Just one base apart from a much larger clone, this may be a read error. This sequence joins TRBV29-1 and TRBJ2-7, with a possible D match to TRBD2 (7 bases). From germline, CDR1 is SQVTM and CDR2 ANQGSEA. V lost 2 bases and J lost 6, with 14 bases in between. The CDR3 is 13 amino acids. CDR3 sequence (DNA): TGCAGCGTTGAATTCCTAGGGGGGGGCGAGCAGTACTTC. As protein: CSVEFLGGGEQYF.

This clonotype was seen a handful of times. The chain couples TRBV12-3 or TRBV12-4 to TRBJ2-7, with D possibly being TRBD1 (6 bases). Deletions cut 3 bases from V and 3 bases from J, with 12 bases between. There are 14 residues in the CDR3. The CDR3 DNA reads TGTGCCAGCAGTTTTACAGGGAAGCTCTACGAGCAGTACTTC. Translation: CASSFTGKLYEQYF.

This CDR3 is CASSYVGVQTQYF. As DNA, the CDR3 is TGTGCCAGCAGTTACGTAGGGGTACAGACCCAGTACTTC. This chain joins TRBV6-6 and TRBJ2-5; tentatively, D is TRBD1 (5 bases). Per germline, CDR1 MNHNY and CDR2 SVGAGI (reference sequence). The CDR3 totals 13 residues. V lost 2 bases, J lost 6 bases, and 10 bases lay in between.

The table lists this clonotype with a few counts. This rearrangement joins TRBV4-3 to TRBJ2-7, with D possibly called TRBD1 or TRBD2 (5 bases each). V shed 0 bases and J shed 4 bases, with 10 bases lying between them. Germline-derived CDR1 and CDR2 are LGHNA and YSLEER. The CDR3 has 14 residues. CDR3 loop: CASSQDHGAYEQYF. The CDR3 nucleotides read TGCGCCAGCAGCCAAGATCACGGGGCGTACGAGCAGTACTTC.

This clonotype showed up many times. V usage is TRBV7-2 and J usage is TRBJ2-5; perhaps TRBD2 as D (5 bases). Trimming removed 5 bases from V and 0 bases from J, with 7 bases in between. The CDR3 spans 13 residues. Per the germline V gene, CDR1 is SGHTA and CDR2 is FQGNSA. CDR3 nucleotides: TGTGCCAGCAGCCTGACTAACCAAGAGACCCAGTACTTC. Its protein is CASSLTNQETQYF.

This clonotype has ten or more counts. The rearrangement joins TRBV5-1 to TRBJ1-2; 7 bases match TRBD1. The CDR3 has 15 amino acids. The V and J ends lost 6 bases and 0 bases, in that order; junction bases with no gene match: 8. CDR1 is SGHRS, CDR2 YFSETQ, per germline. The CDR3 nucleotides are TGCGCCAGCACCCTTACAGGGGACTCTAACTATGGCTACACCTTC. Amino acid sequence: CASTLTGDSNYGYTF. Drawing the rest from reference TRBV5-1 and TRBJ1-2, the complete variable domain is KAGVTQTPRYLIKTRGQQVTLSCSPISGHRSVSWYQQTPGQGLQFLFEYFSETQRNKGNFPGRFSGRQFSNSRSEMNVSTLELGDSALYLCASTLTGDSNYGYTFGSGTRLTVV.

The sample holds a few counts of this clonotype. The chain uses TRBV30 and TRBJ1-4; a possible D gene is TRBD1 (6 bases). The CDR3 has 12 residues. Trimming took 3 bases from V and 10 from J, leaving 12 bases between them. CDR1 is GTSNPN, CDR2 SVGIG, per germline (reference sequence). This CDR3 is CAWSARGGKLFF. CDR3 nucleotides: TGTGCCTGGAGCGCCAGGGGAGGAAAACTGTTTTTT.

This clonotype was seen a few times. The rearrangement joins TRBV20-1 to TRBJ2-5; 9 bases are shared with TRBD2. Germline V gene data show CDR1 as DFQATT and CDR2 as SNEGSKA (reference sequence). The CDR3 totals 19 residues. Trimming at V came to 3 bases and at J to 5 bases, leaving 22 bases not matched to a gene. Written as DNA, the CDR3 is TGCAGTGCTAGTGGAGAGGTTGGGCGGGTTGCGGGGGGGCATGAGACCCAGTACTTC. As protein: CSASGEVGRVAGGHETQYF.

The sample holds a few counts of this clonotype. The rearrangement links TRBV11-1 to TRBJ2-1, with 11 positions matching TRBD2. Germline CDR1 and CDR2: SGHAT and FQDESV (reference sequence). The V segment lost 5 bases and the J segment 3 bases; nucleotides outside the gene matches: 18. This CDR3 is 20 amino acids long. The CDR3 nucleotides are TGTGCCAGCAGCCCACCCTCGGGGACTAGCGGTCCTGCTATCTACAATGAGCAGTTCTTC. Its protein is CASSPPSGTSGPAIYNEQFF.

The chain couples TRBV6-2 or TRBV6-3 to TRBJ1-6; 7 positions agree with TRBD1. Germline assignment: CDR1 MNHEY and CDR2 SVGEGT. This CDR3 has 15 residues. Trimming cost V 6 bases and J 14 bases; bases outside gene matches: 16. CDR3 DNA: TGTGCCAGCAGCTTCGCGTGGGACAGTGGGCAAACCCTCCACTTT. Translating it yields CASSFAWDSGQTLHF.

This sequence joins TRBV20-1 and TRBJ2-5, with a tentative D call TRBD2 (6 bases). Trimming left V 5 bases short and J 9 bases short, with 16 bases between. This CDR3 is 12 amino acids long. CDR1 and CDR2 from the germline V gene are DFQATT and SNEGSKA (reference sequence). This chain's CDR3 is CSAPGPGGAQYF. CDR3 nucleotide sequence: TGCAGTGCTCCCGGACCCGGCGGGGCCCAGTACTTC.

At least ten counts were recorded for this clonotype. V is TRBV15 and J is TRBJ2-5; D gene uncertain. CDR3 length: 12 amino acids. V gave up 0 bases and J gave up 4 bases, with 3 bases separating them. Germline V gene data show CDR1 as LNHNV and CDR2 as YYDKDF (reference sequence). The CDR3 loop is CATSRELETQYF. The CDR3 coding sequence is TGTGCCACCAGCAGAGAATTAGAGACCCAGTACTTC.

This clonotype was found a few times. This sequence joins TRBV7-2 and TRBJ2-7; D is undetermined. Trimming left V 1 base short and J 0 bases short, with 10 bases between. Germline values: CDR1 SGHTA, CDR2 FQGNSA. This CDR3 contains 15 residues. CDR3 in DNA: TGTGCCAGCAGCTTAGTGGGCGGTTACTCCTACGAGCAGTACTTC. It encodes CASSLVGGYSYEQYF.

V is TRBV6-5 and J is TRBJ2-5, with 13 nucleotides matching TRBD2. V dropped 4 bases and J dropped 4; count of bases not matched to a gene: 3. The germline V gene has CDR1 MNHEY and CDR2 SVGAGI. CDR3 length: 15 amino acids. CDR3 amino acids: CASSLLAGGVETQYF. CDR3 in DNA: TGTGCCAGCAGTTTACTAGCGGGGGGGGTAGAGACCCAGTACTTC.

This clonotype occurred many times. The J gene is TRBJ2-1, the V gene TRBV5-6, with D hard to call. The germline V gene encodes CDR1 SGHDT and CDR2 YYEEEE. V dropped 2 bases and J dropped 7 bases, with 10 bases sitting between them. The CDR3 length is 13 residues. The CDR3 DNA reads as TGTGCCAGCAGCTTTGGGTTAATAAATGAGCAGTTCTTC. Translated: CASSFGLINEQFF.

V usage is TRBV27 and J usage is TRBJ2-3; no clear D gene. The germline V gene has CDR1 MNHEY and CDR2 SMNVEV (reference sequence). Trimming took off 3 bases at V and 10 bases at J, with 14 bases between the two ends. The CDR3 is made up of 13 amino acids. The CDR3 DNA reads TGTGCCAGCAGTTTTGAACCTAGGTACCCGCAGTATTTT. Amino acids: CASSFEPRYPQYF.

In this sample, this clonotype turned up a few times. The chain is built from TRBV20-1 and TRBJ2-3; no firm D call. V was shortened by 1 base and J by 6 bases, with 29 bases between the two germline ends. The CDR3 sequence is 19 residues long. CDR1 DFQATT and CDR2 SNEGSKA come from the germline V gene (reference sequence). For the CDR3, the DNA is TGCAGTGCTAGAGCCCACACCGATCGACCGACCTGGATCTACGATACGCAGTATTTT. This gives the protein CSARAHTDRPTWIYDTQYF.

This clonotype occurred a few times. The chain couples TRBV7-8 to TRBJ2-3, with TRBD2 matching over 7 bases. With 5 bases clipped from V and 6 bases from J, the junction kept 14 bases outside the gene matches. The germline V gene has CDR1 SGHVS and CDR2 FQNEAQ. This CDR3 spans 16 amino acids. The CDR3 region is CASSPPLAGGVDTQYF. CDR3 in DNA: TGTGCCAGCAGCCCGCCCTTAGCGGGTGGGGTGGATACGCAGTATTTT.

This clonotype was seen more than once but under ten times. The chain uses TRBV10-3 and TRBJ1-2, with D possibly matching TRBD1 (6 bases). The CDR3 consists of 13 residues. Trimming removed 7 bases at V and 4 bases at J, with 13 bases between. Per the germline V gene, CDR1 is ENHRY and CDR2 is SYGVKD. The CDR3 sequence is CAIMPQGSYGYTF. CDR3 nucleotides: TGTGCCATCATGCCACAGGGATCCTATGGCTACACCTTC.

This clonotype occurred a few times. The chain has TRBV28 and TRBJ2-2; 11 positions agree with TRBD2. CDR3 length: 21 residues. Germline V gives CDR1 MDHEN, CDR2 SYDVKM. J gave up 3 bases and V 2 bases, and 17 bases lay outside the gene matches. CDR3 loop: CASSLSPKLLAGVRYTGELFF. The CDR3 coding sequence is TGTGCCAGCAGTTTAAGCCCCAAGTTACTAGCGGGGGTACGATACACCGGGGAGCTGTTTTTT.